This T cell receptor beta chain was recorded in a study of T cell responses to AZD1222 COVID-19 vaccine. General observations from the study: Repertoire samples came only from after the peak T cell response. Spike-wide coverage was observed for vaccine-associated CD4 TCRs, with dominant responses at 160-218 and 743-854.

This clone has a single count. What it binds is unknown. The table came from immunoSEQ multiplex PCR; TCRdb's copy has only in-frame clones and leaves some out. The table lists 150,000 to 200,000 clones, 75% to 90% of them singletons. The sample here was peripheral blood, taken 28 days after the second dose of the MenACWY control vaccine. The clonotype was recovered from an adult who received the MenACWY meningococcal vaccine as a control.

CDR3 bases: TGTGCCAGCAGTTTAGGGTACGAGCAGTACTTC. It codes for CASSLGYEQYF. This rearrangement joins TRBV12-3 or TRBV12-4 to TRBJ2-7, with unresolved D. This CDR3 region has 11 residues. V lost 1 base, J lost 4 bases, and 2 bases lay in between.